The 30 T cell receptor beta chains in this list originate from one sample, sequenced in a study of tumor and adjacent non-tumor tissue in lung cancer. Three rounds of nested PCR, following a modified ARM-PCR protocol, produced the TCRbeta library. Each CDR3 protein gets one entry after TCRdb re-called the multiplex PCR reads with MiXCR. The table lists more than 85,000 distinct CDR3 sequences, roughly 73% of them singletons. This sample's RNA came from whole unsorted tissue. Sequenced: lung tumor tissue. Source of these receptors: a woman in her sixties or seventies with non-small cell lung cancer.

As for this clonotype: Relative to the germline gene, one junction end is altered; a read error may explain this. The chain carries TRBV6-5 and TRBJ1-2, with D possibly matching TRBD1 (5 bases). CDR3 length: 13 residues. Germline V lookup: CDR1 MNHEY, CDR2 SVGAGI. The CDR3 DNA follows: TGTGCCAGCAGTTACATTCGGGACTATGGCCACACGTTC. It encodes CASSYIRDYGHTF.

As concerns this clonotype: No conserved phenylalanine or tryptophan is present at the end of the CDR3, so a read error is the likely explanation. No DNA is shown, since the ends of the CDR3 on it are uncertain; the CDR3 is the one TCRdb lists. The chain links TRBV6-6 to TRBJ2-7; the table names TRBD1, a call not compared with the DNA. From its first to its last residue, the CDR3 has 15 amino acids. From germline, CDR1 is MNHNY and CDR2 SVGAGI (reference sequence). CDR3: CASSRQTGGEYEHYY.

This clonotype was observed once. The V gene is TRBV20-1, the J gene TRBJ2-5; a possible D gene is TRBD2 (6 bases). CDR3 length: 18 amino acids. Germline-derived CDR1 and CDR2 are DFQATT and SNEGSKA (reference sequence). The CDR3, as DNA: TGCAGCGCTGGATCAACTTGGACTATGGAGGGGTACCAAGAGACCCAGTACTTC. The encoded protein is CSAGSTWTMEGYQETQYF.

The genes are TRBV10-2 and TRBJ2-7; 9 positions match TRBD1. V trimming: 7 bases; J trimming: 4 bases; junction bases outside the gene matches: 8. The germline gives CDR1 WSHSY, CDR2 SAAADI. This CDR3 contains 14 residues. This CDR3 is CASIWDRETYEQYF. The CDR3 nucleotides read TGCGCCAGCATTTGGGACAGGGAGACTTACGAGCAGTACTTC.

Remarks on this clonotype: Given the absence of the conserved phenylalanine or tryptophan at the CDR3 end, a read error is likely. The rearrangement uses TRBV11-2 and TRBJ2-7; D is uncertain. The CDR3 loop spans 10 amino acids. CDR1 SGHAT and CDR2 FQNNGV come from the germline V gene. This CDR3 is CTSSLYEQYL. The CDR3 DNA sequence: TGTACCAGCAGCTTATACGAGCAGTACTTA.

This clonotype was counted only a few times. With a much larger clone just one base away, this may be a read error. V is TRBV28 and J is TRBJ2-7; maybe TRBD1 (6 bases). Germline assignment: CDR1 MDHEN and CDR2 SYDVKM. The CDR3 totals 14 residues. For the CDR3, the DNA is TGTGCCAGCAGTACCCAGCGGTCAGGGGACGAGCATTACTTC. Translating it yields CASSTQRSGDEHYF.

This clonotype was counted ten times or more. The V gene is TRBV20-1, the J gene TRBJ2-7, with a weak D call TRBD1 (6 bases). This CDR3 is 12 amino acids long. Germline V gene sequence: CDR1 DFQATT, CDR2 SNEGSKA (reference sequence). Trimming left V 5 bases short and J 0 bases short, with 8 bases between. For the CDR3, the DNA is TGCAGTGCTGCGGACAGCTCCTACGAGCAGTACTTC. This sequence encodes CSAADSSYEQYF.

Details on this clonotype: Relative to the germline gene, one junction end is altered; a read error may explain this. The J gene is TRBJ2-4, the V gene TRBV4-3; D assignment may be TRBD1 or TRBD2 (5 bases each). This CDR3 is 15 amino acids long. Germline V gene data show CDR1 as LGHNA and CDR2 as YSLEER. The CDR3 here is CAGSLGTGERNIQYF. The CDR3 DNA follows: TGTGCCGGCAGCTTGGGGACCGGTGAGAGAAACATTCAATACTTC.

This clonotype was seen more than once but under ten times. One end of the junction varies from germline; a read error may be responsible. This chain connects TRBV29-1 to TRBJ1-2; TRBD1 is a possible D gene (5 bases). Germline-derived CDR1 and CDR2 are SQVTM and ANQGSEA. This CDR3 is built from 14 residues. CDR3 loop: CSVEETVFNYGYTF. The CDR3 coding sequence is TGCAGTGTTGAAGAGACAGTGTTTAACTATGGCTACACCTTC.

About this clonotype itself: Given the absence of the conserved phenylalanine or tryptophan at the CDR3 end, a read error is likely. The chain combines TRBV5-4 with TRBJ1-1, with D hard to call. Germline V gives CDR1 SGHNT, CDR2 YYREEE (reference sequence). The CDR3 consists of 12 residues. The CDR3 reads CTSSLRDTEAFC. In DNA, the CDR3 is TGTACCAGCAGCTTGCGGGACACTGAAGCTTTCTGT.

This clonotype has just one count. The gene calls are TRBV11-3 and TRBJ2-2; 7 nucleotides line up with TRBD1. V dropped 8 bases and J dropped 5; count of bases not matched to a gene: 11. Germline V lookup: CDR1 SGHNT, CDR2 YENEEA. The CDR3 length is 15 residues. The CDR3 bases are TGTGCCAGCGGCCCGACAGGGAGCCGGACCGGGGAGCTGTTTTTT. Its translation: CASGPTGSRTGELFF.

A note on this clonotype: The germline gene is not matched at one end of the junction; a read error may be the cause. The genes are TRBV10-3 and TRBJ2-7; 7 bases agree with TRBD2. CDR1 and CDR2 from the germline V gene are ENHRY and SYGVKD. This CDR3 is built from 15 residues. CDR3 DNA sequence: TGTGCCATAGGTGGGGGAGGGAGCCCTACCTACGATCAGTACTTC. Protein product: CAIGGGGSPTYDQYF.

Comments on this clonotype: A much larger clone sits a single nucleotide away, making a read error possible. The rearrangement links TRBV11-2 to TRBJ2-3; D possibly corresponds to TRBD2 (7 bases). In germline, CDR1 is SGHAT, CDR2 FQNNGV. Trimming took off 1 base at V and 5 bases at J, with 16 bases between the two ends. CDR3 size: 16 residues. The CDR3 nucleotides are TGTGCCAGCAGCTTAGTTAAGGGGGGGGGGCTAGATACGCAGTATTTT. The encoded protein is CASSLVKGGGLDTQYF.

Remarks on this clonotype: Possible read error: a much larger clone is one base away. The rearrangement links TRBV6-2 or TRBV6-3 to TRBJ1-2; 11 bases match TRBD1. Trimming at V came to 6 bases and at J to 8 bases, leaving 11 bases not matched to a gene. The CDR3 contains 15 residues. The germline V gene encodes CDR1 MNHEY and CDR2 SVGEGT. The CDR3 is CASRLRTGGGQGYTF. The CDR3 DNA sequence: TGTGCCAGCAGACTCCGGACAGGGGGCGGTCAAGGCTACACCTTC.

This chain connects TRBV20-1 to TRBJ2-3; D perhaps matches TRBD2 (5 bases). V lost 6 bases, J lost 6 bases, and 19 bases lay in between. Germline V CDR1 and CDR2: DFQATT, SNEGSKA (reference sequence). The CDR3 contains 14 residues. CDR3 protein: CSARSGWETDTQYF. CDR3 nucleotides: TGCAGTGCCAGAAGTGGGTGGGAGACTGATACGCAGTATTTT.

Points on this clonotype: Since no conserved phenylalanine or tryptophan closes the CDR3, a read error is the likely cause. The J gene is TRBJ2-7, the V gene TRBV29-1, with D possibly TRBD1 on 6 matching bases. Germline V gene lookup returns CDR1 SQVTM and CDR2 ANQGSEA. The CDR3 runs to 11 residues. CDR3 coding DNA: TGCAGTGCGGACAGTCCCTACGAGCAGTACCTC. Translation: CSADSPYEQYL.

Points on this clonotype: An end of the junction does not agree with germline; a read error may underlie this. This chain joins TRBV29-1 and TRBJ1-1, with D maybe TRBD1 (5 bases). The CDR3 has 14 amino acids. From germline, CDR1 is SQVTM and CDR2 ANQGSEA. CDR3 sequence: CSVGPDGAGFEAFF. In DNA, the CDR3 is TGCAGTGTTGGCCCCGATGGGGCAGGGTTTGAAGCTTTCTTT.

The V and J genes are TRBV6-5 and TRBJ2-4; D uncertain. Germline lookup yields CDR1 MNHEY and CDR2 SVGAGI. Trimming removed 6 bases from V and 0 bases from J, with 12 bases in between. The CDR3 spans 15 residues. The DNA of the CDR3 is TGTGCCAGCAGCCGGGCCCCTATAGCCAAAAACATTCAGTACTTC. This sequence encodes CASSRAPIAKNIQYF.

This clonotype was picked up many times. V usage is TRBV6-2 or TRBV6-3 and J usage is TRBJ1-3; tentative D call: TRBD1 (5 bases). Between the trimmed V and J ends, which lost 10 bases and 0 bases, there was a span of 19 bases. The CDR3 loop spans 16 amino acids. Germline V lookup: CDR1 MNHEY, CDR2 SVGEGT. The CDR3 DNA is TGTGCCACCCACCGGGACCGAGACCTCTCTGGAAACACCATATATTTT. This gives the protein CATHRDRDLSGNTIYF.

Details on this clonotype: One end of the junction does not line up with germline, which may come from a read error. The gene calls are TRBV11-1 and TRBJ2-2; tentatively, D is TRBD1 or TRBD2 (5 bases each). The length of the CDR3 is 17 residues. Germline V gene sequence: CDR1 SGHAT, CDR2 FQDESV (reference sequence). CDR3 DNA sequence: TGTACCAGCAGCCCGCGACTAACAGGAGAATCCACCGGGGAGTTGTTTTTT. This encodes CTSSPRLTGESTGELFF.

A note on this clonotype: A read error may be the cause here, since a much bigger clone is one base away. J is TRBJ2-2 and V is TRBV6-2 or TRBV6-3, with TRBD2 matching over 8 bases. Germline values: CDR1 MNHEY, CDR2 SVGEGT. Trimming cost V 10 bases and J 5 bases; bases outside gene matches: 12. This CDR3 spans 15 amino acids. CDR3 region: CATKPGGAITGELFF. The CDR3 DNA sequence: TGTGCCACCAAGCCCGGGGGGGCGATAACCGGGGAGCTGTTTTTT.

To note about this clonotype: The conserved final phenylalanine or tryptophan is absent from the CDR3, which likely points to a read error. The chain uses TRBV5-4 and TRBJ2-7; D is possibly TRBD2 (5 bases). This CDR3 is built from 14 residues. The V gene's germline CDR1 is SGHNT and CDR2 YYREEE (reference sequence). The CDR3 region has the DNA TGTGTCAGTAGCTTGGACTGGGACTCCTACGAGCAGTACTCC. Its protein product is CVSSLDWDSYEQYS.

This clonotype was seen a handful of times. This chain uses TRBV7-3 with TRBJ2-1; 8 bases align to TRBD2. The CDR3 has 13 amino acids. Germline assignment: CDR1 SGHTA and CDR2 FQGTGA. V shed 2 bases and J 9 bases; nucleotides not matched to a gene: 3. CDR3 loop: CASSLSGGGEQFF. As DNA, the CDR3 is TGTGCCAGCAGCTTATCCGGGGGGGGTGAGCAGTTCTTC.

Points on this clonotype: Its ends do not fully match the called genes, so a read error is possible. V gene TRBV29-1 combines with J gene TRBJ1-2; a possible D gene is TRBD1 (5 bases). The CDR3 runs to 11 residues. CDR1 and CDR2 from the germline V gene are SQVTM and ANQGSEA. The DNA for the CDR3 is TGCAGTGTCTGGGGAGGGGACGGCTACATCTTC. Translated, it gives CSVWGGDGYIF. Combining the CDR3 with reference TRBV29-1 and TRBJ1-2 gives the whole variable domain SAVISQKPSRDICQRGTSLTIQCQVDSQVTMMFWYRQQPGQSLTLIATANQGSEATYESGFVIDKFPISRPNLTFSTLTVSNMSPEDSSIYLCSVWGGDGYIFGSGTRLTVV.

In this sample, this clonotype turned up once. Here the CDR3 omits its conserved ending phenylalanine or tryptophan, so a read error is the likely source. V gene TRBV6-4 combines with J gene TRBJ2-3, with 10 nucleotides matching TRBD2. The CDR3 is 16 residues long. With 2 bases clipped from V and 2 bases from J, the junction kept 4 bases outside the gene matches. The germline V gene encodes CDR1 MRHNA and CDR2 SNTAGT. The CDR3 bases are TGTGCCAGCAGTGACGTAGCGGGAGGCCACACAGATACGCAGTATATT. Encoded protein: CASSDVAGGHTDTQYI.

At least ten counts were recorded for this clonotype. The chain employs TRBV29-1 and TRBJ2-7; weak D call: TRBD1 (5 bases). This CDR3 region has 13 residues. CDR1 and CDR2 (germline): SQVTM, ANQGSEA. V was pared by 6 bases and J by 9 bases, with 21 bases between. The CDR3 spells CSVSDTRAFGQYF. The CDR3, as DNA: TGCAGCGTCTCGGACACCCGTGCTTTCGGGCAGTACTTC.

This clonotype appeared many times. V is TRBV20-1 and J is TRBJ2-1; unclear D gene. In germline, CDR1 is DFQATT, CDR2 SNEGSKA (reference sequence). The CDR3 runs 12 residues. V dropped 0 bases and J dropped 4 bases, with 4 bases sitting between them. The CDR3 here is CSARDLYNEQFF. The CDR3 DNA sequence: TGCAGTGCTAGAGACTTATACAATGAGCAGTTCTTC.

Comments on this clonotype: A read error may explain this, as a much larger clone is one base away. The CDR3 DNA sequence: TGTGCCAACAAACTAGCGGGAGGTACAGGGGAGCTGTTTTTT. This codes for CANKLAGGTGELFF. V gene TRBV6-2 or TRBV6-3 combines with J gene TRBJ2-2; TRBD2 matches 12 bases. Trimming cost V 10 bases and J 8 bases; bases outside gene matches: 8. The CDR3 extends over 14 amino acids. The germline gives CDR1 MNHEY, CDR2 SVGEGT.

Comment on this clonotype: It may be a read error: a sequence one base away is much more abundant. Written as DNA, the CDR3 is TGTGCCAGCAGTTACTCATCAGCGGCCGGGGAGCTGTCTTTT. Protein product: CASSYSSAAGELSF. This sequence joins TRBV6-2 or TRBV6-3 and TRBJ2-2; D might be TRBD2 (5 bases). Germline CDR1 is MNHEY and CDR2 is SVGEGT. The CDR3 covers 14 residues.

The table lists this clonotype with many counts. The chain joins TRBV6-6 to TRBJ2-7, with D perhaps matching TRBD1 (6 bases). CDR1 is MNHNY, CDR2 SVGAGI, per germline (reference sequence). The CDR3 is made up of 14 amino acids. Trimming stripped 5 bases from V and 5 bases from J, with 16 bases between. This chain's CDR3 is CASSTAEQGNEQYF. CDR3 DNA sequence: TGTGCCAGCAGTACCGCCGAACAGGGCAACGAGCAGTACTTC.